This T cell receptor (beta chain) was captured by sequencing in a study of T-cell memory formation after mild COVID-19. TCRdb reanalysed the 5' RACE reads using MiXCR and keeps one entry per CDR3 protein. The table records about 450,000 distinct CDR3 sequences, around a quarter of them present only once. This clonotype has just a few counts. The CDR3 consists of 16 residues. Germline assignment: CDR1 SEHNR and CDR2 FQNEAQ (reference sequence). V lost 5 bases to trimming and J lost 0 bases, with 11 bases between them. This chain links TRBV7-9 with TRBJ2-6; D ambiguous. The sequencing input was PBMCs or a T cell subset sorted from them (not recorded which). This TCR came from an adult woman who had mild COVID-19 (a few samples of this study predate the infection). Cell type and time point are not known. CDR3 loop: CASSPPWSSGANVLTF. As DNA, the CDR3 is TGTGCCAGCAGCCCCCCATGGAGCTCTGGGGCCAACGTCCTGACTTTC.